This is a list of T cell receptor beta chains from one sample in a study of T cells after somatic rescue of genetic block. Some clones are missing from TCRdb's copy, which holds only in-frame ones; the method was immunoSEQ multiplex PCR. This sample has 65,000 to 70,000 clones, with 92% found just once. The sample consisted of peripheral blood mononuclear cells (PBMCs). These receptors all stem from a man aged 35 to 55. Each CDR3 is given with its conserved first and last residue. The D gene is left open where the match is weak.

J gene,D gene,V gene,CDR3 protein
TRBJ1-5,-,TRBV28,CASSLWGSQPQHF
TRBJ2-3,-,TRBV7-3,CASRLSGVRRTDTQYF
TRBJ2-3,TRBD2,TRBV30,CAWSGRRGGVTDTQYF
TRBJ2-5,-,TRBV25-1,CASSEIGWETQYF
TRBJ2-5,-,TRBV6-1,CASSGGGTEETQYF
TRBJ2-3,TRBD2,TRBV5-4,CASSSASGSTDTQYF
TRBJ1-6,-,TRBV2,CASKRGREGSPLHF
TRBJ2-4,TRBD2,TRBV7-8,CASSPLLAGGKNIQYF
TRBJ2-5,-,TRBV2,CASSEERGRETQYF
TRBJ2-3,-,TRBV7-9,CASSLATRPGGDTQYF
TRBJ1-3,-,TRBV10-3,CATNGDPINTIYF
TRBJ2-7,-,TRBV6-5,CASSYENYEQYF
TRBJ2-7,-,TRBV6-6,CASRTPGSTYEQYF
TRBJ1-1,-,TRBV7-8,CASSLDNTMTEAFF
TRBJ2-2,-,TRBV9,CASKGQVFGELFF
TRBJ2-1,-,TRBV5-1,CASSLDPGKGAYNEQFF
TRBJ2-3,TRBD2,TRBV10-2,CASRLAGVSDTQYF
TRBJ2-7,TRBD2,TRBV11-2,CASRPPLAGAYEQYF
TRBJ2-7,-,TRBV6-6,CASSYSTYEQYF
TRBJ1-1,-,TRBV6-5,CASSSHTEAFF
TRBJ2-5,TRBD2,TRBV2,CASTGASGRDETQYF
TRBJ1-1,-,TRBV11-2,CASNHPGENTEAFF
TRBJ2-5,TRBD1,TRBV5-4,CASSFGQGGETQYF
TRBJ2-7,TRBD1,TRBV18,CASSPWDRSSYEQYF
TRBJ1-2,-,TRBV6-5,CASSLWDFGYTF
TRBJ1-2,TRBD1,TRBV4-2,CASSPRTGPYGYTF
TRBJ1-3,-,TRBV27,CASSSTWARSGSGNTIYF
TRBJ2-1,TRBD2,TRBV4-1,CASSQDMARTSGIYNEQFF
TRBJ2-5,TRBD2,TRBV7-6,CASSRGLAESQETQYF
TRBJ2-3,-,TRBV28,CASRNRQLTDTQYF